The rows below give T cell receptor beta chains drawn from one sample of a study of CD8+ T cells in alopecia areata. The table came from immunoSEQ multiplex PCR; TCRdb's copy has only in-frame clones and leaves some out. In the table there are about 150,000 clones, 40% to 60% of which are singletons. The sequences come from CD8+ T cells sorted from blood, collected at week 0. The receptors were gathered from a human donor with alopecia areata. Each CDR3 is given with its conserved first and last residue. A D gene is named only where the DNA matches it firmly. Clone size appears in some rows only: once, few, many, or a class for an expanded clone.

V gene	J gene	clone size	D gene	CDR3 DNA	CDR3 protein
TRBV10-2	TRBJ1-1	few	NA	TGCGCCAGCAGTGAAAGGGACTACACTGAAGCTTTCTTT	CASSERDYTEAFF
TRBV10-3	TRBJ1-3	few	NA	TGTGCCATCCTAACGAACTCTAACTCTGGAAACACCATATATTTT	CAILTNSNSGNTIYF
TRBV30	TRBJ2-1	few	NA	TGTGCCTGGGCCCACGGGGGCTCCTACAATGAGCAGTTCTTC	CAWAHGGSYNEQFF
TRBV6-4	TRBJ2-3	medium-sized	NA	TGTGCCAGCAGTGACTCCTCAGGGGCCACAGATACGCAGTATTTT	CASSDSSGATDTQYF
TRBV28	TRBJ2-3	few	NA	TGTGCCAGCAGTTCCAGGTCTAGCACAGATACGCAGTATTTT	CASSSRSSTDTQYF
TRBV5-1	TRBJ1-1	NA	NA	TGCGCCAGCAGGAAGGGCACTGAAGCTTTCTTT	CASRKGTEAFF
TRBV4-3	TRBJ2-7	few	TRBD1	TGCGCCAGCAGCCAAGATGGGGACAGCTCCTACGAGCAGTACTTC	CASSQDGDSSYEQYF
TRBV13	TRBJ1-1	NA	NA	TGTGCCAGCAGCTTACTAGAAGCTTTCTTT	CASSLLEAFF
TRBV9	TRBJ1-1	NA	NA	TGTGCCAGCAGCCCCCGGCAGACGTACACTGAAGCTTTCTTT	CASSPRQTYTEAFF
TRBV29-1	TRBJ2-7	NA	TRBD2	TGCAGCGTTGCCGAGGGAGGGGAGCAGTACTTC	CSVAEGGEQYF
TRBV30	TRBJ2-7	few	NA	TGTGCCTGGAGTCTCGGCCAGGAGTACGAGCAGTACTTC	CAWSLGQEYEQYF
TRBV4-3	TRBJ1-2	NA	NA	TGCGCCAGCAGCCAAGTGGGAGAGGACTATGGCTACACCTTC	CASSQVGEDYGYTF
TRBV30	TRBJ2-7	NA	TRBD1	TGTGCCTGGAGCATAGGACAGGGGACCTACGAGCAGTACTTC	CAWSIGQGTYEQYF
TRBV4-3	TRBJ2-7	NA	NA	TGCGCCAGCAGCCAAGATCAGGGCAGATTATACGAGCAGTACTTC	CASSQDQGRLYEQYF
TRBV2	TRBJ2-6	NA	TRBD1	TGTGCCAGCAGACTTCAGGGACAGGAAACGAGGGGGGCCAACGTCCTGACTTTC	CASRLQGQETRGANVLTF
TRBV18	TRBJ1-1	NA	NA	TGTGCCAGCTCACCGCAACCGAGGAATTTGAACACTGAAGCTTTCTTT	CASSPQPRNLNTEAFF
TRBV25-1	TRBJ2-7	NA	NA	TGTGCCAGCAGTGAACCCCAAGGCCAAACCTACGAGCAGTACTTC	CASSEPQGQTYEQYF
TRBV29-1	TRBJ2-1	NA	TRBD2	TGCAGCGTCCTAGTAGCGGGGGGGCTCAATGAGCAGTTCTTC	CSVLVAGGLNEQFF
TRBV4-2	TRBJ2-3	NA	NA	TGTGCCAGCAGCCAAGGAGGGGCCGGCGATACGCAGTATTTT	CASSQGGAGDTQYF
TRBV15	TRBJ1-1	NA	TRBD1	TGTGCCACCAGCAGATTGGGACAGGGCGGCACTGAAGCTTTCTTT	CATSRLGQGGTEAFF
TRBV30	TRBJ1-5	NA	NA	TGTGCCTGGAGTGTACGGGGGGCAGGGGCTAGCAATCAGCCCCAGCATTTT	CAWSVRGAGASNQPQHF
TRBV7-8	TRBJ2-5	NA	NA	TGTGCCAGCAGCGCCTTGGGGTCACAAGAGACCCAGTACTTC	CASSALGSQETQYF
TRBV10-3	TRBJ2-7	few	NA	TGTGCCATCAACAGTCTCGAGGGCGAGCAGTACTTC	CAINSLEGEQYF
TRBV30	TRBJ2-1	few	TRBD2	TGTGCCTGGAGTCCCGGGGGGGGCTACAATGAGCAGTTCTTC	CAWSPGGGYNEQFF
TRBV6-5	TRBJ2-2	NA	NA	TGTGCCAGCAGCACCTACACCGGGGAGCTGTTTTTT	CASSTYTGELFF
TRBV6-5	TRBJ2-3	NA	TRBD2	TGTGCCAGCAGCCATAGCGGGGGGGCAACAGATACGCAGTATTTT	CASSHSGGATDTQYF
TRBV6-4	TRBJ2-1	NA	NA	TGTGCCAGCAGGGAAGGGAATGAGCAGTTCTTC	CASREGNEQFF
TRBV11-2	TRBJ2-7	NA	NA	TGTGCCAGCAGCTTAGGTGCGGGACAGCGCGACGAGCAGTACTTC	CASSLGAGQRDEQYF
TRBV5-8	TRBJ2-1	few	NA	TGCGCCAGCAGCCAAGATCGGAACGCTAGGGAGCAGTTCTTC	CASSQDRNAREQFF
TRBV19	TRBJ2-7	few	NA	TGTGCCAGTAGCTCGGGCGCGGGCTCCTACGAGCAGTACTTC	CASSSGAGSYEQYF
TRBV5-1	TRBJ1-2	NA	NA	TGCGCCAGCAGCGGGGACCTCGGCTACACCTTC	CASSGDLGYTF
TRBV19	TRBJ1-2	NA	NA	TGTGCCAGTAGTATGATAGGGGACTATGGCTACACCTTC	CASSMIGDYGYTF
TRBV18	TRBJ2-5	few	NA	TGTGCCAGCTCACCAGAACAGGGTGGCGAGACCCAGTACTTC	CASSPEQGGETQYF
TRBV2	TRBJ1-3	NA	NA	TGTGCCAGCAGTGAATTCATTGCGAACACCATATATTTT	CASSEFIANTIYF
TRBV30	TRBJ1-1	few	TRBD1	TGTGCCTGGAGGGGACAGCTGAACACTGAAGCTTTCTTT	CAWRGQLNTEAFF
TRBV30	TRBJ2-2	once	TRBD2	TGTGCCTGGGGCCACGGGAGGTTTGGAACCGGGGAGCTGTTTTTT	CAWGHGRFGTGELFF
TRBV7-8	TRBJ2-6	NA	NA	TGTGCCAGCAGCTTCCCGGGACACTCAAGCTCTGGGGCCAACGTCCTGACTTTC	CASSFPGHSSSGANVLTF
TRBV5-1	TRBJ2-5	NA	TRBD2	TGCGCCAGCAGCTTGACTAGCGGGGCTTTCGCTTTGGAGACCCAGTACTTC	CASSLTSGAFALETQYF
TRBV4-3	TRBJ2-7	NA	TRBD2	TGCGCCAGCAGCCCGGGACTAGCGGGACCCGAGCAGTACTTC	CASSPGLAGPEQYF
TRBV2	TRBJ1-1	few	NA	TGTGCCAGCAGTGGATTCAACACTGAAGCTTTCTTT	CASSGFNTEAFF
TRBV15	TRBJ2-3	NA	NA	TGTGCCACCAGCAGAGCGGACAGAACAGATACGCAGTATTTT	CATSRADRTDTQYF
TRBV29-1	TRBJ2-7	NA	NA	TGCAGCGCCCGGACGGGGCAGGAGCGGCAGTACTTC	CSARTGQERQYF
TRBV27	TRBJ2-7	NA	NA	TGTGCCAGCAGTTTAGGAAGAGGCTACGAGCAGTACTTC	CASSLGRGYEQYF
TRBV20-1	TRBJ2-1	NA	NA	TGCAGTGCTACCAGGGACAATGAGCAGTTCTTC	CSATRDNEQFF
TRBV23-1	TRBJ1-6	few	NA	TGCGCCAGCAGCCAATGGACGGAGACACCCCTCCACTTT	CASSQWTETPLHF
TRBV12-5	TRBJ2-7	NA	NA	TGTGCTAGTGGTCGCGGGACTTCCGAGCAGTACTTC	CASGRGTSEQYF
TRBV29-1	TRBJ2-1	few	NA	TGCAGCGTTGTCTTTCCGACAACCAATGAGCAGTTCTTC	CSVVFPTTNEQFF
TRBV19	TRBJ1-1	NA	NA	TGTGCCAGTAAAGCCTCCCTCCGGAACACTGAAGCTTTCTTT	CASKASLRNTEAFF
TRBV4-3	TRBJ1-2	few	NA	TGCGCCAGCAGCCAACTCACCCTCTCGGATGGCTACACCTTC	CASSQLTLSDGYTF
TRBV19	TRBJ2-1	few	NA	TGTGCCAGTAGTCTGGACATCAGCTCCTACAATGAGCAGTTCTTC	CASSLDISSYNEQFF